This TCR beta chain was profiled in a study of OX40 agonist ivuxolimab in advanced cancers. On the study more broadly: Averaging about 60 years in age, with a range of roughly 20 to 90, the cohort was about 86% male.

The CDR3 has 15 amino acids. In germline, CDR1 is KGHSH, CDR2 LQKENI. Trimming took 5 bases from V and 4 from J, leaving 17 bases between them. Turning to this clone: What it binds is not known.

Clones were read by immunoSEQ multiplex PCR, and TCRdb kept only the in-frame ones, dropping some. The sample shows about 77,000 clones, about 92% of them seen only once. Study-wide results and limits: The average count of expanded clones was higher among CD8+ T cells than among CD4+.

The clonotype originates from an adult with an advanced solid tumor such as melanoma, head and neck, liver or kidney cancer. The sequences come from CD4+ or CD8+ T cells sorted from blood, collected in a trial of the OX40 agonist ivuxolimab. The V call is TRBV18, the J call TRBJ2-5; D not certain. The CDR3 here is CASSSGPQERETQYF. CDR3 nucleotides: TGTGCCAGCTCATCCGGTCCCCAGGAACGAGAGACCCAGTACTTC.